The 3 T cell receptor beta chains reported below all come from one sample, sequenced in a study of identical twins. MiXCR, applied by TCRdb to the 5' RACE reads, yields one record per CDR3 protein. The sample records about 690,000 distinct CDR3 sequences, around 6% being singletons. The sample consisted of naive T cells sorted from blood. The receptors stem from a man between 18 and 29 years old in good health.

This clonotype has ten or more counts. The V call is TRBV20-1, the J call TRBJ2-1, with 8 positions matching TRBD2. The J segment lost 7 bases and the V segment lost 2 bases, leaving 10 bases of the junction unmatched. CDR3 size: 15 residues. CDR1 and CDR2 from the germline V gene are DFQATT and SNEGSKA (reference sequence). CDR3 protein: CSARPPAGVRNEQFF. CDR3 DNA sequence: TGCAGTGCTAGACCTCCAGCGGGGGTGAGGAATGAGCAGTTCTTC.

The rearrangement joins TRBV2 to TRBJ2-2; D gene uncertain. CDR3 size: 11 residues. CDR1 SNHLY and CDR2 FYNNEI come from the germline V gene. V shed 7 bases and J shed 8 bases, with 8 bases lying between them. CDR3 nucleotides: TGTGCCAGCAAGGTCATTGGGGAGCTGTTTTTT. Protein: CASKVIGELFF.

The chain combines TRBV11-2 with TRBJ2-2; D gene unclear. Germline-derived CDR1 and CDR2 are SGHAT and FQNNGV. Trimming shortened V by 4 bases and J by 6 bases, and 18 bases separated the two germline ends. The CDR3 length is 16 residues. The CDR3 bases are TGTGCCAGCAGCTCATCAACCAGACCCCTCCCCGGGGAGCTGTTTTTT. Its translation: CASSSSTRPLPGELFF.